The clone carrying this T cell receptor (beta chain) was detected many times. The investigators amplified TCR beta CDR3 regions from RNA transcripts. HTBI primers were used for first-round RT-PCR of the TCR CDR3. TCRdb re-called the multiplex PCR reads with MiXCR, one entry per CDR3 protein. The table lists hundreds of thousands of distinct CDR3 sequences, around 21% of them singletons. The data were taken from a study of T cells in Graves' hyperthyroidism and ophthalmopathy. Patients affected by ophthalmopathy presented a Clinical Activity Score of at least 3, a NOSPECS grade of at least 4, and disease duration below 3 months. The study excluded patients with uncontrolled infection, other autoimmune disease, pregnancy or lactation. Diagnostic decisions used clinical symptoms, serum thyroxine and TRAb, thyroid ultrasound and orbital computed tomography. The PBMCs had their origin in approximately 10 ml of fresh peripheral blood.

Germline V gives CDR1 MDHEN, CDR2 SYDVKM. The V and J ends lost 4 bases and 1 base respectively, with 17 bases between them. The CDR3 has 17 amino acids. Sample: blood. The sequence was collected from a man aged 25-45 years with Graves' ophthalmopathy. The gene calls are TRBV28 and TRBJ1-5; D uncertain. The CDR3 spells CASSSSGLLGSNQPQHF. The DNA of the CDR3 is TGTGCCAGCAGTTCCTCGGGTCTTTTGGGGAGCAATCAGCCCCAGCATTTT.